The 14 T cell receptor beta chains below come from one sample, sequenced in a study of cytomegalovirus exposure and HLA in healthy donors. The data were produced by immunoSEQ multiplex PCR, yet TCRdb's version contains in-frame clones alone and is incomplete. Of about 190,000 clones in the sample, about 80% were seen once. Sequencing was performed on PBMCs. These receptor sequences come from a woman in her late teens or twenties in good health and CMV-seropositive.

This chain uses TRBV4-1 with TRBJ2-1; possibly TRBD1 for D (7 bases). V gave up 0 bases and J gave up 9 bases, with 21 bases separating them. The length of the CDR3 is 17 residues. Per the germline V gene, CDR1 is MGHRA and CDR2 is YSYEKL. CDR3 nucleotides: TGCGCCAGCAGCCAAGATCAAGGAGGGGGCGTTATGGGTGAGCAGTTCTTC. It translates to CASSQDQGGGVMGEQFF.

This clone came up once. The chain carries TRBV6-6 and TRBJ2-3, with D possibly matching TRBD2 (5 bases). Germline V gives CDR1 MNHNY, CDR2 SVGAGI (reference sequence). The CDR3 extends over 14 amino acids. Trimming left V 2 bases short and J 6 bases short, with 12 bases between. In DNA form, the CDR3 reads TGTGCCAGCAGTTACCCGGGGTTTTTCGATACGCAGTATTTT. This sequence encodes CASSYPGFFDTQYF.

The chain links TRBV19 to TRBJ1-1; maybe TRBD1 (5 bases). This CDR3 region has 14 residues. Germline-derived CDR1 and CDR2 are LNHDA and SQIVND (reference sequence). V gave up 6 bases and J gave up 4 bases, with 15 bases separating them. The CDR3 reads CASSVDIDRTEAFF. The DNA of the CDR3 is TGTGCCAGTAGCGTGGACATCGATCGCACTGAAGCTTTCTTT.

The rearrangement joins TRBV9 to TRBJ2-6; D perhaps matches TRBD2 (7 bases). V lost 2 bases and J 3 bases, leaving 12 bases between the germline ends. Germline V gives CDR1 SGDLS, CDR2 YYNGEE. CDR3 size: 16 residues. The CDR3 reads CASSVGGGGGANVLTF. Here the CDR3 DNA reads TGTGCCAGCAGCGTCGGCGGGGGCGGTGGGGCCAACGTCCTGACTTTC.

CDR3 bases: TGTGCCAGCAGTGAAGCAGGGGGGGGTAGGCGTGGCTACACCTTC. It codes for CASSEAGGGRRGYTF. The chain carries TRBV6-1 and TRBJ1-2; possible D gene TRBD1, 6 bases. The germline CDR1 and CDR2 sequences are MNHNS and SASEGT. V was shortened by 0 bases and J by 7 bases, with 15 bases between the two germline ends. This CDR3 spans 15 amino acids.

J is TRBJ1-2 and V is TRBV6-6; 10 positions match TRBD1. J gave up 1 base and V 5 bases, and 7 bases lay outside the gene matches. The CDR3 is 16 amino acids. The germline V gene encodes CDR1 MNHNY and CDR2 SVGAGI (reference sequence). Here the CDR3 DNA reads TGTGCCAGCAGTGGACAGGGGGGACAGAGTAACTATGGCTACACCTTC. This encodes CASSGQGGQSNYGYTF.

J is TRBJ2-3 and V is TRBV7-8, with D possibly matching TRBD2 (5 bases). This CDR3 comprises 15 residues. In germline, CDR1 is SGHVS, CDR2 FQNEAQ. V lost 6 bases, J lost 2 bases, and 15 bases lay in between. For the CDR3, the DNA is TGTGCCAGCAGTGGTGCTCCGGGATACACAGATACGCAGTATTTT. Translated, it gives CASSGAPGYTDTQYF.

This chain links TRBV19 with TRBJ1-1; D gene unclear. The ends were cut back, 8 bases at V and 4 bases at J, with 8 bases in the middle. The CDR3 consists of 11 residues. CDR1 and CDR2 from the germline V gene are LNHDA and SQIVND (reference sequence). In nucleotides, the CDR3 is TGTGCCAGTGAGGGTGGCACTGAAGCTTTCTTT. Translation: CASEGGTEAFF.

The chain has TRBV9 and TRBJ2-2; possibly TRBD2 for D (5 bases). Trimming stripped 3 bases from V and 5 bases from J, with 23 bases between. The germline gives CDR1 SGDLS, CDR2 YYNGEE. The CDR3 is made up of 18 amino acids. This CDR3 reads CASSAGHRGVLVTGELFF. The CDR3 coding sequence is TGTGCCAGCAGCGCAGGCCACCGGGGAGTCCTAGTTACCGGGGAGCTGTTTTTT.

V is TRBV6-6 and J is TRBJ2-7, with D uncertain. Deletions cut 5 bases from V and 3 bases from J, with 11 bases between. The length of the CDR3 is 13 residues. The germline V gene has CDR1 MNHNY and CDR2 SVGAGI (reference sequence). The CDR3 loop is CASSTDSVYEQYF. In DNA form, the CDR3 reads TGTGCCAGCAGTACTGACTCGGTCTACGAGCAGTACTTC.

The chain has TRBV5-4 and TRBJ1-6, with 9 nucleotides matching TRBD1. The CDR3 spans 14 residues. After removal of 3 bases from V and 10 bases from J, the junction contained 5 bases not matched to a gene. Germline values: CDR1 SGHNT, CDR2 YYREEE (reference sequence). The CDR3 region is CASSSGQGSSPLHF. For the CDR3, the DNA is TGTGCCAGCAGCTCCGGACAGGGGAGCTCACCCCTCCACTTT.

Here the CDR3 reads CASSPPDRGRFEQYF. The CDR3 DNA reads TGTGCCAGCTCACCACCAGATAGGGGGCGGTTCGAGCAGTACTTC. This sequence joins TRBV18 and TRBJ2-7, with 7 nucleotides matching TRBD1. This CDR3 has 15 residues. Germline lookup yields CDR1 KGHSH and CDR2 LQKENI. The V and J ends lost 0 bases and 6 bases, in that order; junction bases with no gene match: 8.

The chain couples TRBV5-1 to TRBJ2-1; a possible D gene is TRBD1 (6 bases). The V gene's germline CDR1 is SGHRS and CDR2 YFSETQ. The CDR3 runs to 12 residues. Trimming shortened V by 1 base and J by 10 bases, and 9 bases separated the two germline ends. The CDR3 DNA follows: TGCGCCAGCAGCTTGCCAGGGACAGAGCAGTTCTTC. It encodes CASSLPGTEQFF.

In nucleotides, the CDR3 is TGTGCCAGCAGCGTAGGCGGGCCCGCCGGTCCTGAGCAGTTCTTC. This gives the protein CASSVGGPAGPEQFF. The chain links TRBV9 to TRBJ2-1; a possible D gene is TRBD2 (5 bases). The CDR3 runs 15 residues. The V gene's germline CDR1 is SGDLS and CDR2 YYNGEE. V was clipped by 0 bases and J by 9 bases, with 16 bases between them.